This T cell receptor (beta chain) was captured by sequencing in a study of T cells in Graves' hyperthyroidism and ophthalmopathy (dated by TCRdb to between 2018 and 2021). Regarding the complete study: Peripheral blood samples were taken at the time of initial diagnosis, prior to any treatment. TCR V-J signatures able to tell the groups apart were searched for in a discovery cohort of approximately 95 patients, of whom 43 had Graves' ophthalmopathy and 57 had stable Graves' hyperthyroidism. An independent validation cohort of 18 to 20 hyperthyroidism patients and 17 patients who later progressed to ophthalmopathy tested prospective prediction of ophthalmopathy. The approximately 90 discovery patients were divided at random into training and test sets in a 7:3 ratio. In addition, the study compared T-cell repertoires in thyroid tissue and in blood from about 6 Graves' hyperthyroidism patients. Once sampling was done, hyperthyroidism patients were given methimazole at a starting dose of 30 mg daily, whereas ophthalmopathy patients were given high-dose intravenous methylprednisolone. The paper reports TCR Vbeta CDR3 sequencing of 135 peripheral blood samples: 40 to 45 ophthalmopathy, fewer than 80 hyperthyroidism and roughly 17 progressor patients.

The TCR beta CDR3 regions were amplified from the RNA transcripts. The TCR CDR3 was subjected to a first round of RT-PCR using the HTBI primer set and the Qiagen OneStep RT-PCR kit. The libraries were constructed in a second round of multiplex PCR and then size-selected and purified. Sequencing of the libraries was done on an Illumina HiSeq2000 using paired-end 100 bp reads. Per the authors' processing: Raw data were processed with SOAPnuke, discarding reads with adapters, uncalled bases, mean Phred below 15, or no exact constant-primer or identifier match. COPE v1.2.5 was used to merge high-quality paired reads, and clonotypes were defined as unique nucleotide sequences. MiTCR v1.1 was used to align the clonotypes against IMGT TRBV, TRBD and TRBJ reference segments. The analysis included only V-J combinations with a frequency above 0.0001, which together covered around 99% of the repertoires. The TCS score was defined as F50 (clonal expansion) divided by E x V (chaos), with BLOSUM62-based TCRdist calculated between CDR3 peptides within each V-J. Welch's t-statistics and random forest reduced around 510 V-J features to roughly 13, which were used in a naive Bayes classifier (R e1071). In-frame beta chains were kept once TCRdb had trimmed the public reads at Q25 with fastp and called clones with MiXCR. Each CDR3 protein gets just one entry, which takes the most common genes and DNA from the rows behind it. TCRdb's processing, not the authors' own work, is the source of the V and J calls. A total of more than 350,000 distinct CDR3 sequences appear in this sample, more than 12% of them only once. About 18% of the sample lies in the top ten.

This clonotype was found many times. What antigen it recognizes has not been identified. Base qualities are not provided; no much larger clone lies one nucleotide away. The cysteine opens and the phenylalanine closes a CDR3 of 16 amino acids. The sequence is cut down to CDR3 DNA, 48 bases in frame from base 1. The CDR1 and CDR2 encoded by the germline V gene are SGHAT and FQNNGV. Trimming takes 5 bases from V and 6 bases from J, and the germline ends sit 22 bases apart. What the work shows at the level of the full study, not this receptor alone: During validation, the model predicted progression to ophthalmopathy a median of approximately 6.5 months ahead of onset, with roughly 65% sensitivity and roughly 75% specificity. Most expanded thyroid clonotypes (frequency above 0.001) were also found in blood, which suggests that blood repertoires may mirror thyroid immune responses. A model built on a 13 V-J signature distinguished ophthalmopathy from stable hyperthyroidism, reaching 85% to 90% sensitivity and under 84% specificity in cross-validation and 80%/75% in testing. No statistical method was used to fix the sample size in advance, and group allocation was not hidden from the investigators.

Ophthalmopathy patients had moderately to severely active disease, with a Clinical Activity Score of 3 or more, a NOSPECS grade of 4 or more, and a disease duration of less than 3 months. Exclusion was applied to patients with uncontrolled infections, other autoimmune diseases, pregnancy or lactation. Clinical symptoms, serum thyroxine and TRAb, thyroid ultrasound, and orbital computed tomography formed the basis for the diagnoses. PBMCs were isolated from around 10 ml of fresh peripheral blood by Ficoll-Paque density gradient centrifugation. Total RNA was extracted using Trizol reagent, and RNA quality was assessed on an Agilent 2100 Bioanalyzer.

Recombination joined TRBV11-2 with TRBJ2-5; D gene: possibly TRBD1, on 6 matching bases. The sequencing sample was made of blood. The clonotype originates from a woman aged 30 to 39 with Graves' ophthalmopathy. CDR3 region: CASSTTSRDTEKTQYF. The nucleotides are TGTGCCAGCAGCACTACGAGCCGGGACACTGAGAAGACCCAGTACTTC.